The 13 T cell receptor beta chains listed next were all sequenced from one sample in a study of T cells after yellow fever vaccination. Via MiXCR, TCRdb re-called the 5' RACE reads, giving one row per CDR3 protein. The data show some 500,000 distinct CDR3 sequences, 13% seen once. Sequenced material: PBMCs, taken on the day of the yellow fever booster vaccination. These receptors all stem from a man aged 25-45 years who received the YFV17D yellow fever vaccine.

In its sample, this clonotype was seen a few times. This chain joins TRBV2 and TRBJ1-2; 7 bases are shared with TRBD1. Germline V gene lookup returns CDR1 SNHLY and CDR2 FYNNEI. After removal of 5 bases from V and 7 bases from J, the junction contained 4 bases not matched to a gene. This CDR3 comprises 12 residues. This CDR3 is CASSTGVGGYTF. The CDR3 DNA follows: TGTGCCAGCAGTACAGGGGTCGGTGGCTACACCTTC. Together with reference TRBV2 and TRBJ1-2, the CDR3 gives the full variable domain: EPEVTQTPSHQVTQMGQEVILRCVPISNHLYFYWYRQILGQKVEFLVSFYNNEISEKSEIFDDQFSVERPDGSNFTLKIRSTKLEDSAMYFCASSTGVGGYTFGSGTRLTVV.

The rearrangement links TRBV7-8 to TRBJ2-3; D unclear. This CDR3 has 14 amino acids. Looked up from germline, CDR1 is SGHVS and CDR2 is FQNEAQ. V was shortened by 5 bases and J by 2 bases, with 11 bases between the two germline ends. CDR3 in DNA: TGTGCCAGCAGCCCGAAGCGACTCACAGATACGCAGTATTTT. It is translated as CASSPKRLTDTQYF.

This clonotype was found a few times. The chain combines TRBV23-1 with TRBJ2-7; 12 nucleotides match TRBD1. TRBV23-1 is classed as an ORF, of uncertain function. The CDR3 is made up of 15 amino acids. The V gene end was trimmed by 0 bases and the J gene end by 5 bases; junction bases not matched to a gene: 2. CDR3 DNA sequence: TGCGCCAGCAGTCAATCCGGGACAGGGGGCAACGAGCAGTACTTC. Translation gives CASSQSGTGGNEQYF.

This clonotype appeared many times. The V gene is TRBV2, the J gene TRBJ2-1; the match to TRBD1 covers 7 bases. The CDR3 has 14 amino acids. V shed 4 bases and J 8 bases; nucleotides not matched to a gene: 8. Germline assignment: CDR1 SNHLY and CDR2 FYNNEI. The CDR3 DNA reads as TGTGCCAGCAGTGCAACAGGGCAGGGGGATGAGCAGTTCTTC. It specifies CASSATGQGDEQFF. The variable domain in full, completed from reference TRBV2 and TRBJ2-1, reads EPEVTQTPSHQVTQMGQEVILRCVPISNHLYFYWYRQILGQKVEFLVSFYNNEISEKSEIFDDQFSVERPDGSNFTLKIRSTKLEDSAMYFCASSATGQGDEQFFGPGTRLTVL.

The chain couples TRBV5-1 to TRBJ2-1; 9 bases agree with TRBD2. The CDR3 is 16 residues long. Per the germline V gene, CDR1 is SGHRS and CDR2 is YFSETQ. The ends lost 5 bases at V and 5 bases at J; junction bases unmatched: 11. DNA of the CDR3: TGCGCCAGCAGGCGGATGCCTAGCGGGACGCACAATGAGCAGTTCTTC. Amino acid sequence: CASRRMPSGTHNEQFF. The variable domain in full, completed from reference TRBV5-1 and TRBJ2-1, reads KAGVTQTPRYLIKTRGQQVTLSCSPISGHRSVSWYQQTPGQGLQFLFEYFSETQRNKGNFPGRFSGRQFSNSRSEMNVSTLELGDSALYLCASRRMPSGTHNEQFFGPGTRLTVL.

V gene TRBV5-1 combines with J gene TRBJ2-7; TRBD2 agrees at 7 bases. Trimming removed 4 bases from V and 2 bases from J; junction bases left unmatched: 9. This CDR3 has 15 residues. The V gene's germline CDR1 is SGHRS and CDR2 YFSETQ. The CDR3 DNA reads as TGCGCCAGCAGCGCGGGAGCCCTTCTCCCCTACGAGCAGTACTTC. It is translated as CASSAGALLPYEQYF. The full variable domain, with the rest looked up from reference TRBV5-1 and TRBJ2-7, is KAGVTQTPRYLIKTRGQQVTLSCSPISGHRSVSWYQQTPGQGLQFLFEYFSETQRNKGNFPGRFSGRQFSNSRSEMNVSTLELGDSALYLCASSAGALLPYEQYFGPGTRLTVT.

V and J are TRBV5-1 and TRBJ2-3; a possible D gene is TRBD2 (6 bases). The CDR3 totals 16 residues. The V gene's germline CDR1 is SGHRS and CDR2 YFSETQ. V lost 0 bases and J lost 7, with 18 bases in between. The DNA of the CDR3 is TGCGCCAGCAGCTTGGCTTGGGGAACGGGAGTGTATACGCAGTATTTT. It specifies CASSLAWGTGVYTQYF. Full variable domain (outside the CDR3, taken from reference TRBV5-1 and TRBJ2-3): KAGVTQTPRYLIKTRGQQVTLSCSPISGHRSVSWYQQTPGQGLQFLFEYFSETQRNKGNFPGRFSGRQFSNSRSEMNVSTLELGDSALYLCASSLAWGTGVYTQYFGPGTRLTVL.

This clonotype was observed at least ten times. The chain combines TRBV5-1 with TRBJ1-2; perhaps TRBD1 as D (6 bases). The CDR3 consists of 15 residues. V was cut by 0 bases and J by 5 bases, with 14 bases left in between. Per the germline V gene, CDR1 is SGHRS and CDR2 is YFSETQ. CDR3 sequence reads: CASSLAQGPPYGYTF. The CDR3 DNA is TGCGCCAGCAGCTTGGCACAGGGACCCCCTTATGGCTACACCTTC.

The J gene is TRBJ2-3, the V gene TRBV9, with a possible D match to TRBD2 (6 bases). CDR3 size: 16 residues. Germline V lookup: CDR1 SGDLS, CDR2 YYNGEE. Trimming took off 3 bases at V and 2 bases at J, with 16 bases between the two ends. CDR3 in amino acids: CASSEGLGGYTDTQYF. In nucleotides, the CDR3 is TGTGCCAGCAGCGAGGGACTGGGCGGATACACAGATACGCAGTATTTT. The variable domain in full, with the rest retrieved from reference TRBV9 and TRBJ2-3, is DSGVTQTPKHLITATGQRVTLRCSPRSGDLSVYWYQQSLDQGLQFLIQYYNGEERAKGNILERFSAQQFPDLHSELNLSSLELGDSALYFCASSEGLGGYTDTQYFGPGTRLTVL.

This chain uses TRBV28 with TRBJ2-5; D remains ambiguous. Germline loops: CDR1 MDHEN, CDR2 SYDVKM. The V end was cut by 4 bases, the J end by 7 bases, with 13 bases between. The CDR3 runs to 13 residues. The CDR3 reads CASSSVIDGTQYF. The CDR3 bases are TGTGCCAGCAGTTCGGTCATAGATGGGACCCAGTACTTC.

The chain carries TRBV20-1 and TRBJ2-5, with D possibly TRBD2 on 6 matching bases. The V and J ends lost 6 bases and 2 bases respectively, with 16 bases between them. The CDR3 totals 14 residues. Germline CDR1 is DFQATT and CDR2 is SNEGSKA (reference sequence). The CDR3 here is CSASISGPQETQYF. The CDR3 DNA sequence: TGCAGTGCGTCGATTAGCGGACCGCAAGAGACCCAGTACTTC.

About this clonotype itself: This likely comes from a read error, as the CDR3 has no conserved phenylalanine or tryptophan at its end. V is TRBV7-7 and J is TRBJ2-1; D is unclear. The CDR3 covers 13 residues. Per germline, CDR1 SSHAT and CDR2 FNYEAQ (reference sequence). V lost 1 base, J lost 5 bases, and 6 bases lay in between. This CDR3 reads CASSLEPHNEQFL. The CDR3 nucleotides are TGTGCCAGCAGCTTAGAACCCCACAATGAGCAGTTCCTC.

The rearrangement links TRBV7-9 to TRBJ1-1, with D unclear. V gave up 8 bases and J gave up 10 bases, with 14 bases separating them. CDR1 is SEHNR, CDR2 FQNEAQ, per germline (reference sequence). This CDR3 has 11 amino acids. DNA of the CDR3: TGTGCCAGCCTAGGCTCGGCGGGAGCTTTCTTT. Its protein is CASLGSAGAFF.